Below, 19 T cell receptor beta chains from the same sample are listed, as sequenced in a study of blood T cell repertoires in COVID-19. This table comes from immunoSEQ multiplex PCR, and its TCRdb copy is limited to in-frame clones, with some not included. The sample includes over 200,000 clones, approximately 91% of them seen just once. Sequenced: peripheral blood. These receptors were taken from a woman aged 60 to 75 with acute or convalescent COVID-19.

V is TRBV19 and J is TRBJ2-1; D is possibly TRBD2 (6 bases). Germline V gene data show CDR1 as LNHDA and CDR2 as SQIVND (reference sequence). The CDR3 spans 15 residues. V dropped 5 bases and J dropped 8 bases, with 19 bases sitting between them. The CDR3 reads CASSVAGNRRDEQFF. CDR3 in DNA: TGTGCCAGTAGTGTGGCGGGGAACCGGCGGGATGAGCAGTTCTTC.

This sequence joins TRBV27 and TRBJ1-6; 7 positions match TRBD1. Germline V gene sequence: CDR1 MNHEY, CDR2 SMNVEV (reference sequence). J lost 18 bases, V lost 4 bases, and 12 bases had no gene match. This CDR3 comprises 13 residues. The CDR3 DNA is TGTGCCAGCAGTTCATACACGGGACAGCTACCCCACTTT. This codes for CASSSYTGQLPHF.

This chain joins TRBV6-5 and TRBJ1-4, with D hard to call. From germline, CDR1 is MNHEY and CDR2 SVGAGI. Trimming left V 4 bases short and J 7 bases short, with 13 bases between. The CDR3 extends over 14 amino acids. CDR3 amino acids: CASSLRRRSEKLFF. DNA for the CDR3: TGTGCCAGCAGTTTGCGACGGAGAAGTGAAAAACTGTTTTTT.

The rearrangement uses TRBV30 and TRBJ2-3; 8 nucleotides agree with TRBD1. The J segment lost 4 bases and the V segment lost 3 bases, leaving 0 bases of the junction unmatched. The V gene's germline CDR1 is GTSNPN and CDR2 SVGIG (reference sequence). This CDR3 has 12 amino acids. The CDR3 is CAWSRGPDTQYF. For the CDR3, the DNA is TGTGCCTGGAGCAGGGGGCCAGATACGCAGTATTTT.

The chain carries TRBV18 and TRBJ1-1; D is ambiguous. Trimming left V 3 bases short and J 0 bases short, with 11 bases between. Germline V gene data show CDR1 as KGHSH and CDR2 as LQKENI. This CDR3 contains 15 residues. In DNA, the CDR3 is TGTGCCAGCTCACCTGGAGGTGGGCTGAACACTGAAGCTTTCTTT. Translating it yields CASSPGGGLNTEAFF.

The rearrangement uses TRBV5-1 and TRBJ2-3; 10 nucleotides line up with TRBD2. Per germline, CDR1 SGHRS and CDR2 YFSETQ. There are 15 residues in the CDR3. V gave up 4 bases and J gave up 3 bases; unmatched junction bases: 5. CDR3 nucleotides: TGCGCCAGCAGCACCTCTAGCGGGAGAACAGATACGCAGTATTTT. Translated: CASSTSSGRTDTQYF.

The genes are TRBV28 and TRBJ1-2; D not resolved. The CDR3 consists of 15 residues. Germline loops: CDR1 MDHEN, CDR2 SYDVKM. Trimming removed 7 bases from V and 6 bases from J, with 21 bases in between. The CDR3 DNA sequence: TGTGCCAGCACGGGTTCGCGGGGAATCTGGAATGGCTACACCTTC. This encodes CASTGSRGIWNGYTF.

The chain joins TRBV7-8 to TRBJ1-2; the D is unclear. The CDR3 has 14 residues. V was shortened by 1 base and J by 3 bases, with 9 bases between the two germline ends. From germline, CDR1 is SGHVS and CDR2 FQNEAQ. CDR3 coding DNA: TGTGCCAGCAGCTTAGAAGACACGGACTATGGCTACACCTTC. The encoded protein is CASSLEDTDYGYTF.

This chain joins TRBV6-5 and TRBJ2-2; 11 bases map to TRBD2. This CDR3 region has 16 residues. The germline gives CDR1 MNHEY, CDR2 SVGAGI. V lost 2 bases, J lost 3 bases, and 2 bases stayed unmatched. The CDR3 region is CASSYLGLADTGELFF. The CDR3 DNA reads as TGTGCCAGCAGTTACCTGGGACTAGCGGACACCGGGGAGCTGTTTTTT.

V and J are TRBV5-1 and TRBJ2-7; D possibly corresponds to TRBD1 (6 bases). Deletions cut 3 bases from V and 0 bases from J, with 13 bases between. CDR1 is SGHRS and CDR2 is YFSETQ in the germline V gene. The CDR3 spans 15 residues. CDR3: CASSWQQGSSYEQYF. The CDR3 DNA follows: TGCGCCAGCAGCTGGCAACAGGGATCCTCCTACGAGCAGTACTTC.

This chain links TRBV10-2 with TRBJ1-6, with 9 positions matching TRBD1. Germline CDR1 is WSHSY and CDR2 is SAAADI. The CDR3 is 14 amino acids. The V and J ends lost 11 bases and 10 bases, in that order; junction bases with no gene match: 12. The CDR3 sequence is CASTSGQGGSPLHF. CDR3 nucleotide sequence: TGCGCCTCCACTTCGGGACAGGGTGGGTCACCCCTCCACTTT.

V gene TRBV6-5 combines with J gene TRBJ1-5; 9 bases line up with TRBD1. The CDR3 spans 15 residues. V trimming: 6 bases; J trimming: 1 base; junction bases outside the gene matches: 4. Looked up from germline, CDR1 is MNHEY and CDR2 is SVGAGI. In nucleotides, the CDR3 is TGTGCCAGCAGCGCAGACAGGGGGAGCAATCAGCCCCAGCATTTT. It translates to CASSADRGSNQPQHF.

This chain connects TRBV10-2 to TRBJ2-7; 10 nucleotides line up with TRBD2. After removal of 5 bases from V and 2 bases from J, the junction contained 6 bases not matched to a gene. Germline-derived CDR1 and CDR2 are WSHSY and SAAADI. CDR3 length: 15 residues. The CDR3 spells CASSPRTSGAYEQYF. CDR3 nucleotide sequence: TGCGCCAGCAGTCCCCGGACTAGCGGCGCCTACGAGCAGTACTTC.

This clone was detected once. V and J are TRBV2 and TRBJ1-1; TRBD1 matches at 9 bases. V trimming: 10 bases; J trimming: 8 bases; junction bases outside the gene matches: 8. From germline, CDR1 is SNHLY and CDR2 FYNNEI. CDR3 length equals 12 residues. The CDR3 bases are TGTGCCACCATGGGACAGGGCAGGGAAGCTTTCTTT. Translated, it gives CATMGQGREAFF.

This clone occurred once. The chain recombines TRBV3-1 (or the pseudogene TRBV3-2) with TRBJ2-1; 9 positions match TRBD2. The CDR3 spans 17 residues. Unmatched junction bases numbered 10, after V lost 3 bases and J lost 4 bases. The germline gives CDR1 LGHDT, CDR2 YNNKEL (reference sequence). The CDR3 region is CASSQLSLAGSYNEQFF. DNA for the CDR3: TGTGCCAGCAGCCAGCTAAGTCTAGCGGGATCGTACAATGAGCAGTTCTTC.

The V call is TRBV2, the J call TRBJ1-4; no clear D. The CDR3 sequence is 10 residues long. Trimming pared 4 bases from V and 12 bases from J, leaving 6 bases between. The germline CDR1 and CDR2 sequences are SNHLY and FYNNEI. The chain's CDR3 is CASSVRELFF. Written as DNA, the CDR3 is TGTGCCAGCAGTGTCCGGGAACTGTTTTTT.

The genes are TRBV5-1 and TRBJ2-7, with D possibly TRBD2 on 7 matching bases. CDR3 length equals 15 residues. V lost 0 bases and J lost 1, with 11 bases in between. CDR1 and CDR2 (germline): SGHRS, YFSETQ. The CDR3 is CASSLVGGESYEQYF. The CDR3 DNA reads as TGCGCCAGCAGCTTGGTAGGGGGGGAATCCTACGAGCAGTACTTC.

V and J are TRBV18 and TRBJ2-5, with TRBD1 matching 9 bases. Germline V gives CDR1 KGHSH, CDR2 LQKENI. Losses at the gene ends were 8 bases for V and 9 bases for J; bases not matched to a gene: 13. The CDR3 is made up of 14 amino acids. The CDR3 sequence: CASGTGQGDKAQYF. DNA of the CDR3: TGTGCCAGCGGTACGGGACAGGGAGACAAGGCCCAGTACTTC.

The CDR3 protein is CAITGENQPQHF. Written as DNA, the CDR3 is TGTGCCATCACAGGGGAGAATCAGCCCCAGCATTTT. V and J are TRBV28 and TRBJ1-5, with 7 bases that match TRBD1. CDR3 size: 12 residues. CDR1 and CDR2 from the germline V gene are MDHEN and SYDVKM. Trimming removed 10 bases from V and 4 bases from J; junction bases left unmatched: 4.